This is a list of T cell receptor beta chains from one sample in a study of Siglec-9 on CD8 T cells in melanoma. Here immunoSEQ multiplex PCR was the method, and the copy in TCRdb shows in-frame clones only, minus some. This sample has some 39,000 clones, with approximately 84% found just once. Sequenced input: Siglec-9- CD8+ T cells sorted from blood. The receptor set was obtained from a human donor in good health. Each CDR3 is given with its conserved first and last residue. The D gene is left open where the match is weak. Rows may omit the clone size; those that give it use once, few, many or a size class.

j_gene: TRBJ2-1; v_gene: TRBV27; d_gene: NA; abundance: once; CDR3aa: CASSPLLASRYNEQFF; CDR3nt: TGTGCCAGCAGTCCCCTTTTGGCTAGCAGATACAATGAGCAGTTCTTC
j_gene: TRBJ1-2; v_gene: TRBV4-1; d_gene: TRBD1; abundance: NA; CDR3aa: CASSQDKGAAGYTF; CDR3nt: TGCGCCAGCAGCCAAGATAAGGGGGCAGCTGGCTACACCTTC
j_gene: TRBJ2-3; v_gene: TRBV6-5; d_gene: NA; abundance: NA; CDR3aa: CASSYEGGWDTQYF; CDR3nt: TGTGCCAGCAGTTACGAAGGGGGTTGGGATACGCAGTATTTT
j_gene: TRBJ2-2; v_gene: TRBV6-1; d_gene: NA; abundance: NA; CDR3aa: CAGGTDYTGELFF; CDR3nt: TGTGCCGGAGGGACGGATTACACCGGGGAGCTGTTTTTT
j_gene: TRBJ1-1; v_gene: TRBV7-9; d_gene: NA; abundance: NA; CDR3aa: CASSSGTTEAFF; CDR3nt: TGTGCCAGCAGCTCTGGCACCACTGAAGCTTTCTTT
j_gene: TRBJ1-2; v_gene: TRBV9; d_gene: TRBD1; abundance: NA; CDR3aa: CASSTNSVPGQGRSNYGYTF; CDR3nt: TGTGCCAGCAGCACAAACTCCGTCCCGGGACAGGGGAGATCTAACTATGGCTACACCTTC
j_gene: TRBJ2-2; v_gene: TRBV7-9; d_gene: TRBD1; abundance: NA; CDR3aa: CASSRNRGLAGELFF; CDR3nt: TGTGCCAGCAGTAGAAACAGGGGGCTCGCCGGGGAGCTGTTTTTT
j_gene: TRBJ2-7; v_gene: TRBV14; d_gene: NA; abundance: NA; CDR3aa: CASSQDAVLPLYEQYF; CDR3nt: TGTGCCAGCAGCCAAGATGCGGTTTTACCCCTCTACGAGCAGTACTTC
j_gene: TRBJ2-7; v_gene: TRBV4-1; d_gene: NA; abundance: NA; CDR3aa: CASSQGEGRSYEQYF; CDR3nt: TGCGCCAGCAGCCAAGGTGAGGGGAGGTCCTACGAGCAGTACTTC
j_gene: TRBJ1-1; v_gene: TRBV6-5; d_gene: TRBD1; abundance: NA; CDR3aa: CASSYTPTGANTEAFF; CDR3nt: TGTGCCAGCAGTTACACCCCAACAGGGGCGAACACTGAAGCTTTCTTT
j_gene: TRBJ1-1; v_gene: TRBV15; d_gene: NA; abundance: NA; CDR3aa: CATSRDLQGLRYTEAFF; CDR3nt: TGTGCCACCAGCAGAGACTTGCAGGGACTGAGGTACACTGAAGCTTTCTTT
j_gene: TRBJ2-1; v_gene: TRBV11-2; d_gene: NA; abundance: NA; CDR3aa: CASSLDSSYNEQFF; CDR3nt: TGTGCCAGCAGCTTAGACAGCTCCTACAATGAGCAGTTCTTC
j_gene: TRBJ2-7; v_gene: TRBV29-1; d_gene: NA; abundance: NA; CDR3aa: CSVFSSTGPEQYF; CDR3nt: TGCAGCGTTTTCTCGTCAACAGGGCCCGAGCAGTACTTC
j_gene: TRBJ2-7; v_gene: TRBV5-4; d_gene: TRBD2; abundance: NA; CDR3aa: CASSSLAEDSYEQYF; CDR3nt: TGTGCCAGCAGCTCCCTAGCGGAGGACTCCTACGAGCAGTACTTC
j_gene: TRBJ2-1; v_gene: TRBV4-1; d_gene: TRBD2; abundance: NA; CDR3aa: CASSQDSDGTSEFF; CDR3nt: TGCGCCAGCAGCCAAGATTCCGACGGGACTAGTGAGTTCTTC
j_gene: TRBJ1-4; v_gene: TRBV5-6; d_gene: TRBD1; abundance: NA; CDR3aa: CASSFGQGDANEKLFF; CDR3nt: TGTGCCAGCAGCTTTGGACAGGGGGACGCTAATGAAAAACTGTTTTTT
j_gene: TRBJ1-2; v_gene: TRBV2; d_gene: NA; abundance: NA; CDR3aa: CASSGPRQDHELYYGYTF; CDR3nt: TGTGCCAGCAGTGGGCCGAGGCAGGACCACGAGCTTTACTATGGCTACACCTTC
j_gene: TRBJ1-6; v_gene: TRBV7-3; d_gene: NA; abundance: NA; CDR3aa: CASSLDDSYNSPLHF; CDR3nt: TGTGCCAGCAGCTTAGATGACTCTTATAATTCACCCCTCCACTTT
j_gene: TRBJ1-2; v_gene: TRBV9; d_gene: NA; abundance: NA; CDR3aa: CASSGWDGKRYGYTF; CDR3nt: TGTGCCAGCAGCGGATGGGACGGAAAGCGCTATGGCTACACCTTC
j_gene: TRBJ2-7; v_gene: TRBV9; d_gene: NA; abundance: NA; CDR3aa: CASSVEPDSSYEQYF; CDR3nt: TGTGCCAGCAGCGTAGAGCCCGACAGCTCCTACGAGCAGTACTTC
j_gene: TRBJ1-6; v_gene: TRBV4-1; d_gene: NA; abundance: NA; CDR3aa: CASSQGSRGNSPLHF; CDR3nt: TGCGCCAGCAGCCAGGGATCCAGGGGTAATTCACCCCTCCACTTT
j_gene: TRBJ2-5; v_gene: TRBV9; d_gene: NA; abundance: NA; CDR3aa: CASSAVGVETQYF; CDR3nt: TGTGCCAGCAGCGCCGTCGGGGTAGAGACCCAGTACTTC
j_gene: TRBJ2-5; v_gene: TRBV2; d_gene: NA; abundance: NA; CDR3aa: CASNRGSVQETQYF; CDR3nt: TGTGCCAGCAACCGGGGGTCCGTTCAAGAGACCCAGTACTTC
j_gene: TRBJ2-7; v_gene: TRBV4-1; d_gene: NA; abundance: NA; CDR3aa: CASSPVPSDSYEQYF; CDR3nt: TGCGCCAGCAGCCCGGTGCCTAGCGATTCCTACGAGCAGTACTTC
j_gene: TRBJ2-7; v_gene: TRBV2; d_gene: TRBD2; abundance: NA; CDR3aa: CASSIIGLAGNGGTYEQYF; CDR3nt: TGTGCCAGCAGCATAATCGGACTAGCGGGAAATGGAGGGACCTACGAGCAGTACTTC
j_gene: TRBJ2-7; v_gene: TRBV11-2; d_gene: NA; abundance: NA; CDR3aa: CASSLDPGPEEEQYF; CDR3nt: TGTGCCAGCAGCTTAGACCCAGGGCCGGAGGAGGAGCAGTACTTC
j_gene: TRBJ1-4; v_gene: TRBV2; d_gene: NA; abundance: few; CDR3aa: CAIHGGTNEKLFF; CDR3nt: TGTGCCATCCACGGGGGAACTAATGAAAAACTGTTTTTT
j_gene: TRBJ2-7; v_gene: TRBV5-5; d_gene: NA; abundance: NA; CDR3aa: CASSLPGAPYEQYF; CDR3nt: TGTGCCAGCAGCTTACCGGGGGCTCCATACGAGCAGTACTTC
j_gene: TRBJ2-2; v_gene: TRBV7-3; d_gene: NA; abundance: once; CDR3aa: CASSLYRNTGELFF; CDR3nt: TGTGCCAGCAGCTTATACCGGAACACCGGGGAGCTGTTTTTT